Sequencing of this T cell receptor beta chain was carried out in a study of post-analysis software for immune sequencing data. Background on the study: The disease courses spanned relapsing-remitting, secondary progressive and progressive-relapsing forms of multiple sclerosis. Study conclusions and caveats: Samples from a shared batch, those prepared together, strongly co-clustered by F measure. Patients had higher frequencies than controls of about five TRBV segments, including TRBV5-6, TRBV5-1 and TRBV20-1. Relative to controls, patients with multiple sclerosis showed significantly lower normalized Chao1 diversity.

Unique molecular identifiers featured in each of the TCR beta cDNA libraries. A few hundred thousand cDNA molecules came from approximately 1 to 10 million T cells. MiXCR, applied by TCRdb to the PCR reads, yields one record per CDR3 protein. The sample has roughly 800,000 distinct CDR3 sequences, roughly 30% seen once. As for this clonotype: Its antigen is currently unknown.

This CDR3 is built from 17 residues. Trimming cost V 2 bases and J 4 bases; bases outside gene matches: 13. Germline CDR1 reads MNHEY; CDR2 reads SVGEGT. This receptor was taken from a girl aged 10 to 17 with multiple sclerosis. The rearrangement links TRBV6-2 or TRBV6-3 to TRBJ1-1, with 7 nucleotides matching TRBD1. Sequencing was performed on blood. As DNA, the CDR3 is TGTGCCAGCAGTTACCCCCAGGGGGGGGGCCGAGGCACTGAAGCTTTCTTT. It yields the protein CASSYPQGGGRGTEAFF.